The clone carrying this TCR beta chain showed up many times. Its target is not known. The CDR3 runs to 13 residues. Germline CDR1 reads MNHEY; CDR2 reads SMNVEV (reference sequence). V lost 6 bases to trimming and J lost 6 bases, with 11 bases between them. The source of the sample is a study of early T cells in non-severe SARS-CoV-2 infection. Looking at the study overall: Alpha and beta chains were unpaired, from unsorted whole-blood bulk RNA. Study outcomes and limitations: Private and CD4 specificities were missed by VDJdb matching, which favored anti-spike CD8 responses.

Researchers attached unique molecular identifiers to individual cDNA molecules. TCRdb analysed the 5' RACE reads with MiXCR anew, one entry per CDR3 protein. The sample yields some 120,000 distinct CDR3 sequences, 15% seen once. The specimen was whole blood. The chain links TRBV27 to TRBJ2-2, with D hard to call. The origin of this receptor is an adult who was a healthcare worker with PCR-confirmed SARS-CoV-2 infection or an uninfected control (not recorded which). The CDR3 bases are TGTGCCAGCAGCACCCTGCCACCCGGGGAGCTGTTTTTT. It encodes CASSTLPPGELFF.